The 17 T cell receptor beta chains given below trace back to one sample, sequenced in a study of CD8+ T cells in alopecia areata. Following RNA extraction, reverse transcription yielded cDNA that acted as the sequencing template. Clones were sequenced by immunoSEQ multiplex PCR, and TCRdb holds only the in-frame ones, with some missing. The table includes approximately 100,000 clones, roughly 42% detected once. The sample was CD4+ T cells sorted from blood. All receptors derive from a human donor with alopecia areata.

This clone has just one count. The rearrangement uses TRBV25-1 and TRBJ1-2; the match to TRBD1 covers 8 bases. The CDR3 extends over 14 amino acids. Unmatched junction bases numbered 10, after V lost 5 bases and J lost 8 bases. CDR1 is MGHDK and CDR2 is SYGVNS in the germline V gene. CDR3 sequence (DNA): TGTGCCAGCAGTCACATCGACAGGGGCGGAGGCTACACCTTC. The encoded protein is CASSHIDRGGGYTF.

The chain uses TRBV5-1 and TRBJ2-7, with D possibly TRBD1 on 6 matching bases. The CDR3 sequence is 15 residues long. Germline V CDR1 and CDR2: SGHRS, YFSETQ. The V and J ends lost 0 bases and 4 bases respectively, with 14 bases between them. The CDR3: CASSLARGRGYEQYF. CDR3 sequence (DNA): TGCGCCAGCAGCTTGGCTCGAGGCAGGGGATACGAGCAGTACTTC. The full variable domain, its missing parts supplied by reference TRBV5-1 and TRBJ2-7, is KAGVTQTPRYLIKTRGQQVTLSCSPISGHRSVSWYQQTPGQGLQFLFEYFSETQRNKGNFPGRFSGRQFSNSRSEMNVSTLELGDSALYLCASSLARGRGYEQYFGPGTRLTVT.

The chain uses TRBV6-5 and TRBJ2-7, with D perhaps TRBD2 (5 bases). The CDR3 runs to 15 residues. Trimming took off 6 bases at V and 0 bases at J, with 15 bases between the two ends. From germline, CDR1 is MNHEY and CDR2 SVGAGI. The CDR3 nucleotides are TGTGCCAGCAGCCAGCCAGCGAGGGACTCCTACGAGCAGTACTTC. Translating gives CASSQPARDSYEQYF.

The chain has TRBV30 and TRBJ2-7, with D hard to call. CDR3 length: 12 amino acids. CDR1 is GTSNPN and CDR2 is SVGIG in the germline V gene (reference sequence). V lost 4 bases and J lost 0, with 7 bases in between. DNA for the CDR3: TGTGCCTGGAAGACGGGCTCCTACGAGCAGTACTTC. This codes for CAWKTGSYEQYF.

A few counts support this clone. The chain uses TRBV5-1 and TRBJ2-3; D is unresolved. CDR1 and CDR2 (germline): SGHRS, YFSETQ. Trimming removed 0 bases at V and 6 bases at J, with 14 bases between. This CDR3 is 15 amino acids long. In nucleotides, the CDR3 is TGCGCCAGCAGCTTGGTATCGGGTTCAGAGGATACGCAGTATTTT. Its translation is CASSLVSGSEDTQYF.

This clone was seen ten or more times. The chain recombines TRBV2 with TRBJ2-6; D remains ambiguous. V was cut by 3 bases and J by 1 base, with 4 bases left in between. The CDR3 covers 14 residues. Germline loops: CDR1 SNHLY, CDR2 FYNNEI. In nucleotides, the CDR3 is TGTGCCAGCAGTGATTATTCTGGGGCCAACGTCCTGACTTTC. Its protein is CASSDYSGANVLTF.

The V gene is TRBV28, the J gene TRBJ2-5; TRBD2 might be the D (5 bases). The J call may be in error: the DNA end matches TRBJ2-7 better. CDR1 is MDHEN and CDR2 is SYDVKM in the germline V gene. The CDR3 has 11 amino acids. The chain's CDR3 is CASRGRGEQYF. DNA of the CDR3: TGTGCCAGCAGAGGACGGGGCGAGCAGTACTTC.

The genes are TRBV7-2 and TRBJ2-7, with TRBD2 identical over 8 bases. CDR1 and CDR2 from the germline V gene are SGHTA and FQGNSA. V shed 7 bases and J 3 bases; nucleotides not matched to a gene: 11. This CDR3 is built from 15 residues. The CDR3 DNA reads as TGTGCCAGCATCCGTTTCCCCGGGACTAGCTACGAGCAGTACTTC. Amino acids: CASIRFPGTSYEQYF.

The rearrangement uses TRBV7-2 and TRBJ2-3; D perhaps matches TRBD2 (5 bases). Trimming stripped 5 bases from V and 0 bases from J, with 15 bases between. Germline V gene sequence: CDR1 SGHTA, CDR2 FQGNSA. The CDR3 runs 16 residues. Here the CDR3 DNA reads TGTGCCAGCAGCCGGGGAGCGGACCTTAGCACAGATACGCAGTATTTT. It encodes CASSRGADLSTDTQYF.

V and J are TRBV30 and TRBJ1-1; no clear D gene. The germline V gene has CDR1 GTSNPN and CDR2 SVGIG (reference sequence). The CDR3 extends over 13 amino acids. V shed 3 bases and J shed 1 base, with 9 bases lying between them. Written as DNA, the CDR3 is TGTGCCTGGAGGTACGGTACGAACACTGAAGCTTTCTTT. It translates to CAWRYGTNTEAFF. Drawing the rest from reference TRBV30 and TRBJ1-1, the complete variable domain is SQTIHQWPATLVQPVGSPLSLECTVEGTSNPNLYWYRQAAGRGLQLLFYSVGIGQISSEVPQNLSASRPQDRQFILSSKKLLLSDSGFYLCAWRYGTNTEAFFGQGTRLTVV.

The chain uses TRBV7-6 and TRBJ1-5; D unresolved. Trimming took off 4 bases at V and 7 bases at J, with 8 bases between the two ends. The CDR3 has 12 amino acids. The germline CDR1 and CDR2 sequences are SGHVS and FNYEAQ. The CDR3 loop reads CASSYPEQPQHF. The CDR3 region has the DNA TGTGCCAGCAGCTACCCAGAACAGCCCCAGCATTTT. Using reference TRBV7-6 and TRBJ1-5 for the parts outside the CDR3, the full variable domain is GAGVSQSPRYKVTKRGQDVALRCDPISGHVSLYWYRQALGQGPEFLTYFNYEAQQDKSGLPNDRFSAERPEGSISTLTIQRTEQRDSAMYRCASSYPEQPQHFGDGTRLSIL.

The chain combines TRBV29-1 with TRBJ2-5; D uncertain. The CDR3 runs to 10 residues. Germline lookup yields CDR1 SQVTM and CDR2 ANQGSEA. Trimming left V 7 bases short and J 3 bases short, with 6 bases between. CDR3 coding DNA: TGCAGCGCCTACGAAGAGACCCAGTACTTC. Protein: CSAYEETQYF.

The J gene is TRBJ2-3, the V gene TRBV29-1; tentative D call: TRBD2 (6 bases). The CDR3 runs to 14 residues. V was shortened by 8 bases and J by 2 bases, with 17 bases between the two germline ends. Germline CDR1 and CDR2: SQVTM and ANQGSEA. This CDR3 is CSLWSGLYTDTQYF. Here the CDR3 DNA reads TGCAGCCTCTGGTCGGGACTTTACACAGATACGCAGTATTTT.

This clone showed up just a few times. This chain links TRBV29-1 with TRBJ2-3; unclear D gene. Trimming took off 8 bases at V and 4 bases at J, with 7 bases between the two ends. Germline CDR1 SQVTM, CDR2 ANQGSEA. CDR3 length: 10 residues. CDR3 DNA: TGCAGCCTCGGTTCAGATACGCAGTATTTT. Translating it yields CSLGSDTQYF.

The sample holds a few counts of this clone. The CDR3 region is CSAPGQGPDTQYF. The CDR3 region has the DNA TGCAGCGCCCCGGGGCAGGGCCCAGATACGCAGTATTTT. The V call is TRBV29-1, the J call TRBJ2-3; D tentatively fits TRBD1 or TRBD2 (5 bases each). The V gene lost 7 bases and the J gene lost 4 bases, with 15 bases spanning the gap. Per germline, CDR1 SQVTM and CDR2 ANQGSEA. The CDR3 has 13 residues.

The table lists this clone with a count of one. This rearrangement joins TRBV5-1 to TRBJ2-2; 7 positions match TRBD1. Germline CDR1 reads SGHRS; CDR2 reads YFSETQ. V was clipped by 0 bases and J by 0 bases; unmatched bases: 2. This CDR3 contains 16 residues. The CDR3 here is CASSLGQGANTGELFF. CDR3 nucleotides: TGCGCCAGCAGCTTGGGGCAGGGGGCGAACACCGGGGAGCTGTTTTTT.

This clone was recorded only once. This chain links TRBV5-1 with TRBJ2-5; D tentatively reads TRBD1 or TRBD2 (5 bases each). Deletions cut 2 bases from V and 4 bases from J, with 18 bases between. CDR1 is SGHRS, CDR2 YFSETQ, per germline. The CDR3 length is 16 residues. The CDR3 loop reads CASSLGVTGGAETQYF. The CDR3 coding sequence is TGCGCCAGCAGCTTAGGTGTCACAGGAGGAGCAGAGACCCAGTACTTC.